Presented here are 27 T cell receptor beta chains from one specimen sequenced in a study of T cell responses to AZD1222 COVID-19 vaccine. Data came from immunoSEQ multiplex PCR; TCRdb stores just in-frame clones and leaves some out. The sample includes about 160,000 clones, around nine tenths of them seen just once. The sequencing here drew on peripheral blood, taken 28 days after the second AZD1222 dose. The receptor source for this set is an adult who received the AZD1222 COVID-19 vaccine.

CDR3 sequence reads: CASSFQGSSYNEQFF. In nucleotides, the CDR3 is TGTGCCAGCAGCTTTCAGGGGAGCTCCTACAATGAGCAGTTCTTC. The chain recombines TRBV11-2 with TRBJ2-1, with TRBD1 as a possible D gene (6 bases). The V and J ends lost 3 bases and 0 bases respectively, with 9 bases between them. This CDR3 spans 15 amino acids. Germline V CDR1 and CDR2: SGHAT, FQNNGV.

The gene calls are TRBV7-8 and TRBJ2-2, with D hard to call. The V gene lost 5 bases and the J gene lost 4 bases, with 11 bases spanning the gap. CDR1 is SGHVS, CDR2 FQNEAQ, per germline. The CDR3 is made up of 14 amino acids. The CDR3 protein is CASSPEKATGELFF. As DNA, the CDR3 is TGTGCCAGCAGCCCAGAGAAGGCCACCGGGGAGCTGTTTTTT. The full variable domain, its missing parts supplied by reference TRBV7-8 and TRBJ2-2, is GAGVSQSPRYKVAKRGQDVALRCDPISGHVSLFWYQQALGQGPEFLTYFQNEAQLDKSGLPSDRFFAERPEGSVSTLKIQRTQQEDSAVYLCASSPEKATGELFFGEGSRLTVL.

The chain couples TRBV2 to TRBJ1-5; the D is unclear. V was clipped by 5 bases and J by 4 bases, with 12 bases between them. The CDR3 sequence is 14 residues long. CDR1 SNHLY and CDR2 FYNNEI come from the germline V gene. CDR3 region: CASSLRTENQPQHF. The CDR3 DNA sequence: TGTGCCAGCAGTCTAAGGACGGAGAATCAGCCCCAGCATTTT.

This clone was counted between two and nine times. CDR3 region: CSVWTGSYGYTF. In DNA form, the CDR3 reads TGCAGCGTCTGGACAGGCAGCTATGGCTACACCTTC. The gene calls are TRBV29-1 and TRBJ1-2; 7 nucleotides align to TRBD1. The CDR3 spans 12 residues. CDR1 SQVTM and CDR2 ANQGSEA come from the germline V gene. V was pared by 6 bases and J by 4 bases, with 5 bases of the junction left unmatched.

The gene calls are TRBV18 and TRBJ1-3; D gene uncertain. CDR3 length: 16 amino acids. The germline gives CDR1 KGHSH, CDR2 LQKENI. Trimming left V 3 bases short and J 0 bases short, with 12 bases between. CDR3 DNA sequence: TGTGCCAGCTCACCGAAAAAATCGACCTCTGGAAACACCATATATTTT. It is translated as CASSPKKSTSGNTIYF.

The V and J genes are TRBV10-1 and TRBJ2-3, with 8 bases identical to TRBD2. The V and J ends lost 0 bases and 5 bases, in that order; junction bases with no gene match: 10. This CDR3 has 17 residues. CDR1 is WNHNN and CDR2 is SYGVQD in the germline V gene (reference sequence). The chain's CDR3 is CASSESLAGAGGDTQYF. CDR3 DNA sequence: TGCGCCAGCAGTGAGTCGTTAGCGGGTGCGGGGGGAGATACGCAGTATTTT.

The chain recombines TRBV7-8 with TRBJ1-1; 7 nucleotides align to TRBD1. V dropped 3 bases and J dropped 1; count of bases not matched to a gene: 2. The CDR3 is made up of 14 amino acids. The V gene's germline CDR1 is SGHVS and CDR2 FQNEAQ. The chain's CDR3 is CASSFQGGNTEAFF. CDR3 DNA: TGTGCCAGCAGCTTCCAGGGGGGGAACACTGAAGCTTTCTTT.

The chain recombines TRBV30 with TRBJ2-1, with D unclear. CDR1 and CDR2 (germline): GTSNPN, SVGIG (reference sequence). The CDR3 contains 12 residues. The germline V and J ends were trimmed by 2 bases and 4 bases, with 6 bases remaining between them. The CDR3 nucleotides read TGTGCCTGGAGTCGTTTATACAATGAGCAGTTCTTC. This translates into CAWSRLYNEQFF.

The chain has TRBV12-5 and TRBJ1-4; the D gene is possibly TRBD1 (6 bases). Germline-derived CDR1 and CDR2 are LGHNT and FRNRAP. Deletions cut 1 base from V and 2 bases from J, with 8 bases between. CDR3 length: 15 amino acids. CDR3 residues: CASGLGGATNEKLFF. The CDR3 DNA sequence: TGTGCTAGTGGTTTGGGGGGGGCGACTAATGAAAAACTGTTTTTT.

This chain connects TRBV6-1 to TRBJ1-2; no reliable D call. Germline CDR1 and CDR2: MNHNS and SASEGT. The ends were cut back, 3 bases at V and 6 bases at J, with 17 bases in the middle. The CDR3 is made up of 15 amino acids. The CDR3 DNA follows: TGTGCCAGCAGTGAGTCTGAAGAGGGAGGGCATGGCTACACCTTC. It encodes CASSESEEGGHGYTF.

The V gene is TRBV9, the J gene TRBJ1-4; TRBD1 might be the D (6 bases). Per germline, CDR1 SGDLS and CDR2 YYNGEE. The V end was cut by 4 bases, the J end by 7 bases, with 17 bases between. CDR3 length: 15 residues. This chain's CDR3 is CASSPQGGQGEKLFF. CDR3 nucleotide sequence: TGTGCCAGCAGCCCCCAAGGGGGGCAAGGTGAAAAACTGTTTTTT. The complete variable domain, with remaining parts taken from reference TRBV9 and TRBJ1-4, reads DSGVTQTPKHLITATGQRVTLRCSPRSGDLSVYWYQQSLDQGLQFLIQYYNGEERAKGNILERFSAQQFPDLHSELNLSSLELGDSALYFCASSPQGGQGEKLFFGSGTQLSVL.

The chain couples TRBV6-2 or TRBV6-3 to TRBJ1-5; possible D gene TRBD1, 6 bases. The germline V and J ends were trimmed by 6 bases and 2 bases, with 11 bases remaining between them. Germline assignment: CDR1 MNHEY and CDR2 SVGEGT. The CDR3 length is 14 residues. The CDR3 DNA reads as TGTGCCAGCAGCTCTACAGGGCGCAATCAGCCCCAGCATTTT. It yields the protein CASSSTGRNQPQHF.

This chain connects TRBV2 to TRBJ1-1, with 8 nucleotides matching TRBD1. Germline V gives CDR1 SNHLY, CDR2 FYNNEI. Trimming took 0 bases from V and 1 from J; bases not matched to a gene: 4. This CDR3 contains 16 residues. In DNA form, the CDR3 reads TGTGCCAGCAGTGAAGCGCAGGGGGCCAGGAACACTGAAGCTTTCTTT. Its protein is CASSEAQGARNTEAFF.

This clone was observed a handful of times. The rearrangement joins TRBV7-2 to TRBJ2-3, with D hard to call. The germline V and J ends were trimmed by 6 bases and 6 bases, with 10 bases remaining between them. The CDR3 has 12 amino acids. Germline CDR1 reads SGHTA; CDR2 reads FQGNSA. Here the CDR3 reads CASSPGRDTQYF. The DNA for the CDR3 is TGTGCCAGCAGTCCCGGGCGGGATACGCAGTATTTT.

The chain recombines TRBV6-1 with TRBJ2-1; D is uncertain. CDR1 is MNHNS and CDR2 is SASEGT in the germline V gene. The V end lost 4 bases, the J end lost 8 bases, and 24 bases lay between the germline ends. The CDR3 totals 17 residues. The CDR3 here is CASSGTRILGAAYEQFF. In nucleotides, the CDR3 is TGTGCCAGCAGTGGAACCCGGATACTGGGCGCCGCATATGAGCAGTTCTTC.

This chain uses TRBV6-5 with TRBJ1-6, with TRBD1 as a possible D gene (5 bases). CDR3 length: 15 residues. The ends were cut back, 2 bases at V and 2 bases at J, with 7 bases in the middle. The germline V gene encodes CDR1 MNHEY and CDR2 SVGAGI. The CDR3 loop reads CASSYGGTYNSPLHF. CDR3 nucleotide sequence: TGTGCCAGCAGTTACGGGGGAACCTATAATTCACCCCTCCACTTT.

This clone was observed a single time. The CDR3 DNA follows: TGTGCCAGCAGCTTGTCCGGGACAGGTAACAATGAGCAGTTCTTC. Its translation is CASSLSGTGNNEQFF. The genes are TRBV5-4 and TRBJ2-1; 8 bases are shared with TRBD1. The V gene end was trimmed by 1 base and the J gene end by 5 bases; junction bases not matched to a gene: 5. The CDR3 totals 15 residues. Germline V gene lookup returns CDR1 SGHNT and CDR2 YYREEE (reference sequence).

The chain links TRBV6-6 to TRBJ1-1; D is unclear. Trimming stripped 7 bases from V and 2 bases from J, with 14 bases between. Germline CDR1 is MNHNY and CDR2 is SVGAGI (reference sequence). CDR3 length: 14 amino acids. The CDR3 loop reads CASTQSDDNTEAFF. CDR3 in DNA: TGTGCCAGCACCCAGTCTGATGATAACACTGAAGCTTTCTTT.

The chain is built from TRBV20-1 and TRBJ1-2; weak D call: TRBD1 (6 bases). The CDR3 has 13 residues. Germline CDR1 reads DFQATT; CDR2 reads SNEGSKA (reference sequence). V was pared by 6 bases and J by 2 bases, with 13 bases between. Written as DNA, the CDR3 is TGCAGTGCCAGTCCAGGGGTCAACTATGGCTACACCTTC. The encoded protein is CSASPGVNYGYTF.

This clone has just a few counts. This rearrangement joins TRBV10-2 to TRBJ2-1; D gene ambiguous. From germline, CDR1 is WSHSY and CDR2 SAAADI. The length of the CDR3 is 11 residues. Trimming cost V 8 bases and J 3 bases, with 5 bases left between them. The CDR3 DNA follows: TGCGCCAGCGGCGACTACAATGAGCAGTTCTTC. Amino acid sequence: CASGDYNEQFF.

This chain joins TRBV7-9 and TRBJ1-3; the D is unclear. The V gene lost 5 bases and the J gene lost 4 bases, with 9 bases spanning the gap. This CDR3 contains 13 residues. The germline V gene encodes CDR1 SEHNR and CDR2 FQNEAQ (reference sequence). This chain's CDR3 is CASSPTPGNTIYF. In nucleotides, the CDR3 is TGTGCCAGCAGCCCCACACCGGGAAACACCATATATTTT.

The V and J genes are TRBV5-1 and TRBJ2-5; D is tentatively TRBD1 or TRBD2 (5 bases each). With 3 bases removed from V and 4 bases from J, the gap between germline ends came to 10 bases. The CDR3 contains 13 residues. CDR1 is SGHRS, CDR2 YFSETQ, per germline. The CDR3 nucleotides read TGCGCCAGCAGCTCACCTGGGGGAGAGACCCAGTACTTC. Its translation: CASSSPGGETQYF.

This clone was detected only once. V is TRBV4-1 and J is TRBJ1-1; no definite D call. The germline V gene has CDR1 MGHRA and CDR2 YSYEKL. V was shortened by 1 base and J by 4 bases, with 16 bases between the two germline ends. The CDR3 covers 16 residues. The CDR3 DNA sequence: TGCGCCAGCAGCCAAGTTGGGGTGGGTTTTGGCACTGAAGCTTTCTTT. Its translation is CASSQVGVGFGTEAFF.

This clone appeared once. This chain joins TRBV30 and TRBJ1-2; no definite D call. The V gene's germline CDR1 is GTSNPN and CDR2 SVGIG (reference sequence). This CDR3 comprises 12 residues. Trimming shortened V by 2 bases and J by 8 bases, and 12 bases separated the two germline ends. Here the CDR3 DNA reads TGTGCCTGGAGTCTTAGGAGTGGGGGCTACACCTTC. The encoded protein is CAWSLRSGGYTF.

In its sample, this clone was seen a few times. This chain joins TRBV15 and TRBJ1-4, with D unresolved. Germline CDR1 LNHNV, CDR2 YYDKDF (reference sequence). Trimming took off 3 bases at V and 8 bases at J, with 10 bases between the two ends. The CDR3 has 13 residues. Here the CDR3 DNA reads TGTGCCACCAGCAGGGGGTCGGGCGAAAAACTGTTTTTT. Translation gives CATSRGSGEKLFF.

Written as DNA, the CDR3 is TGTGCCAGCAGCCAGACTAGCGGAAGCACAGATACGCAGTATTTT. Its translation: CASSQTSGSTDTQYF. The chain joins TRBV9 to TRBJ2-3; 9 bases are a match to TRBD2. The CDR3 extends over 15 amino acids. J lost 0 bases, V lost 4 bases, and 3 bases had no gene match. Germline V gene data show CDR1 as SGDLS and CDR2 as YYNGEE.

The chain joins TRBV6-1 to TRBJ2-3; D is possibly TRBD2 (7 bases). The germline V and J ends were trimmed by 2 bases and 0 bases, with 18 bases remaining between them. This CDR3 contains 18 residues. Germline V gene lookup returns CDR1 MNHNS and CDR2 SASEGT. The CDR3 DNA is TGTGCCAGCAGTGAATCGGCAGGGAGGGGGTCTAGCACAGATACGCAGTATTTT. Protein: CASSESAGRGSSTDTQYF.